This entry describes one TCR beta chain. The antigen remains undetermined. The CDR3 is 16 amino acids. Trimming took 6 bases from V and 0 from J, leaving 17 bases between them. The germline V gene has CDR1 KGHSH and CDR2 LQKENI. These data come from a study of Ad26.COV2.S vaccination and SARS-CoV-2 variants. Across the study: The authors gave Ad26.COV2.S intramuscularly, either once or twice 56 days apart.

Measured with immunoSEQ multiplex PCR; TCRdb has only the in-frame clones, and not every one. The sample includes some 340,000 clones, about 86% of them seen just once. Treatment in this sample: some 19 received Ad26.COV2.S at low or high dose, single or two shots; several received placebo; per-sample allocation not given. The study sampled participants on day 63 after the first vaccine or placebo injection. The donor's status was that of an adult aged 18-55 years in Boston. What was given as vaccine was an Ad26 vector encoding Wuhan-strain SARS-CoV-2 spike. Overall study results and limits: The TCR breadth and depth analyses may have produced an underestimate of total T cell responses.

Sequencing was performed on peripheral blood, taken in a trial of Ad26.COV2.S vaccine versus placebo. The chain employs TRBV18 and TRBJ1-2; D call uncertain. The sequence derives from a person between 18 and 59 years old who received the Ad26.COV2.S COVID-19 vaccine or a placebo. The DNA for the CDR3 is TGTGCCAGCTCTCCAGATGGACTCTCAGCTAACTATGGCTACACCTTC. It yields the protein CASSPDGLSANYGYTF.